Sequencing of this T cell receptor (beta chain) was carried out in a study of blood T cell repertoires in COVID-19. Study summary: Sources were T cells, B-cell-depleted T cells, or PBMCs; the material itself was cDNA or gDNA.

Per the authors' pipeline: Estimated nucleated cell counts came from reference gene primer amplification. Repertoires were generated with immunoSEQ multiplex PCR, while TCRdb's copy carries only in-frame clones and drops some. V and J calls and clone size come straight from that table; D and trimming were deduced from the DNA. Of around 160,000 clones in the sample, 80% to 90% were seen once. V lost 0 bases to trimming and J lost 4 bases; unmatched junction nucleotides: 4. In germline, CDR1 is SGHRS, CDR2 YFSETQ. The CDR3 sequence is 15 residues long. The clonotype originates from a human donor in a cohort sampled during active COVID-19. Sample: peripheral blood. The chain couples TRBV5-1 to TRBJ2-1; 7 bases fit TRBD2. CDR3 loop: CASSLASGLYNEQFF. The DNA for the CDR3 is TGCGCCAGCAGCTTGGCTAGCGGACTATACAATGAGCAGTTCTTC.